This T cell receptor beta chain was retrieved from a study of blood T cells in healthy people across ages. Then a second PCR, running about 6 to 11 cycles, was carried out with a sample-barcoded 5' primer and a J-beta primer mix. A single record per CDR3 protein comes from TCRdb applying MiXCR to the 5' RACE reads. Counted here are about 760,000 distinct CDR3 sequences, about 61% occurring once; the ten biggest clones make up 20% to 30%. Germline V gene lookup returns CDR1 ENHRY and CDR2 SYGVKD. V was pared by 8 bases and J by 0 bases, with 24 bases between. The CDR3 contains 18 residues. As for this clonotype: Antigen: not known.

General observations from the study: Getting older went along with TCR beta diversity per million T cells dropping roughly linearly.

The chain uses TRBV10-3 and TRBJ2-3; D remains ambiguous. Material for sequencing was blood. This clonotype was obtained from a man between 40 and 49 years old in good health. CDR3 sequence: CAIGVAPTDLTSTDTQYF. DNA of the CDR3: TGTGCCATCGGAGTGGCCCCAACGGATCTTACTAGCACAGATACGCAGTATTTT.